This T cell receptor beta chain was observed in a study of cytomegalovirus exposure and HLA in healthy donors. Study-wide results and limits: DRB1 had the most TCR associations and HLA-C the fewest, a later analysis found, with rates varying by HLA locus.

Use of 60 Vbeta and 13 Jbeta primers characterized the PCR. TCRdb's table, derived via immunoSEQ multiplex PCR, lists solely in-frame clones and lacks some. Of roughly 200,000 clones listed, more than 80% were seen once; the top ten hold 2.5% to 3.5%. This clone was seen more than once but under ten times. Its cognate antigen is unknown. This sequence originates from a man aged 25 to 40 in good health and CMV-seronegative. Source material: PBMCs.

The CDR3 bases are TGTGCCAGCAGTACGCGTAGGGGGAACACCGGGGAGCTGTTTTTT. Protein: CASSTRRGNTGELFF. V gene TRBV11-1 combines with J gene TRBJ2-2, with a weak D call TRBD1 (5 bases). V gave up 6 bases and J gave up 1 base, with 12 bases separating them. The CDR3 totals 15 residues. CDR1 is SGHAT and CDR2 is FQDESV in the germline V gene (reference sequence).